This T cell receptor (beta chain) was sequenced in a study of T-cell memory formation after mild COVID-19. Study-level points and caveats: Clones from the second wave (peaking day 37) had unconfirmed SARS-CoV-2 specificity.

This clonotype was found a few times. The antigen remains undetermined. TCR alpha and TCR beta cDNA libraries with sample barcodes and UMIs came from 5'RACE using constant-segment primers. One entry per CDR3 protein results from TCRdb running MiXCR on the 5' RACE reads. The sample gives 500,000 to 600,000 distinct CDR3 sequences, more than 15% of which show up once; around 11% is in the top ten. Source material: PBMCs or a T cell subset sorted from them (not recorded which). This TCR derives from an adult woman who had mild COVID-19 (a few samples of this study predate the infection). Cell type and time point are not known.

The CDR3 spells CASSLTGEGNIQYF. CDR3 nucleotides: TGCGCCAGCAGCTTGACGGGGGAAGGAAACATTCAGTACTTC. The chain couples TRBV5-1 to TRBJ2-4; TRBD2 might be the D (6 bases). CDR1 and CDR2 from the germline V gene are SGHRS and YFSETQ. The germline V and J ends were trimmed by 1 base and 6 bases, with 11 bases remaining between them. This CDR3 contains 14 residues.